The rows below give T cell receptor beta chains drawn from one sample of a study of a mutant IDH1 vaccine in newly diagnosed glioma. The repertoire was sequenced with immunoSEQ multiplex PCR; TCRdb's copy has only in-frame clones and lacks some. The sample lists about 88,000 clones, over 75% occurring once. The sample here was PBMCs, taken from a glioma patient treated with radiotherapy, temozolomide or both. These receptors came from a man between 40 and 49 years old with glioma. Some clones in this sample may be carry-over from other donors' samples. Both conserved end residues are part of each CDR3. D genes are given only for firm matches. Size is stated for part of the rows, as once, few or many counts, or as a class when the clone is expanded.

>NA|TRBV7-6|TRBJ2-5|NA
TGTGCCAGCAGCCCCGGGGGCAGGGCAAGGGGGACCCAGTACTTC
CASSPGGRARGTQYF
>NA|TRBV13|TRBJ2-7|NA
TGTGCCAGCAGCTCCGGGCTAGGGTCCTACGAGCAGTACTTC
CASSSGLGSYEQYF
>NA|TRBV7-3|TRBJ1-6|NA
TGTGCCAGCAGCGCGGGTGGCTATAATTCACCCCTCCACTTT
CASSAGGYNSPLHF
>NA|TRBV5-1|TRBJ2-2|NA
TGCGCCAGCAGCTTGGATCTGGGTTCCGGGGAGCTGTTTTTT
CASSLDLGSGELFF
>TRBD1|TRBV6-4|TRBJ2-2|NA
TGTGCCAGCAGTGATACCCCTGGACAGGGGGGGATCGGGGAGCTGTTTTTT
CASSDTPGQGGIGELFF
>TRBD1|TRBV5-1|TRBJ2-5|NA
TGCGCCAGCAGCTTGAGGGGGCCTTTCCACCAAGAGACCCAGTACTTC
CASSLRGPFHQETQYF
>TRBD1|TRBV5-1|TRBJ1-2|NA
TGCGCCAGCAGCTTGTGGGGGGGAGCAGACAGGGCCTATGGCTACACCTTC
CASSLWGGADRAYGYTF
>NA|TRBV6-1|TRBJ2-7|once
TGTGCCAGCAGTCAAGGGGCTTTCTACGAGCAGTACTTC
CASSQGAFYEQYF
>NA|TRBV4-1|TRBJ1-2|NA
TGCGCCAGCAGCCAAGATCCGGGATTAGGGGGCTACACCTTC
CASSQDPGLGGYTF
>NA|TRBV5-1|TRBJ1-1|once
TGCGCCAGCAGCTTGGTCCAGGGCTATACTGAAGCTTTCTTT
CASSLVQGYTEAFF
>TRBD2|TRBV5-4|TRBJ2-5|NA
TGTGCCAGCAGCTTTAGCGGGGGGGTTGTAGAGACCCAGTACTTC
CASSFSGGVVETQYF
>NA|TRBV6-5|TRBJ1-4|NA
TGTGCCAGCAACACGGGTCAGAAGAATGAAAAACTGTTTTTT
CASNTGQKNEKLFF
>NA|TRBV9|TRBJ1-1|NA
TGTGCCAGCAGCACGATACTAGGTGAAGCTTTCTTT
CASSTILGEAFF
>TRBD1|TRBV7-9|TRBJ2-7|NA
TGTGCCAGCAGAGGGGACAGCCTCTCCTACGAGCAGTACTTC
CASRGDSLSYEQYF